Following are 23 T cell receptor beta chains from one sample sequenced in a study of T cell repertoires in cytomegalovirus infection. MiXCR was run by TCRdb on the reads, yielding one entry per CDR3 protein. The sample has approximately 910,000 distinct CDR3 sequences, about a third seen once. Their recognized antigens are unknown. The material sequenced was cultured CD8+ T cells from PBMCs, taken from culture after CMV antigen stimulation. These receptors originate from a human donor in good health (CMV status not recorded). Some clones in this sample may be carry-over from other donors' samples.

The genes are TRBV19 and TRBJ2-7; 7 bases match TRBD1. The CDR3 extends over 15 amino acids. Germline V CDR1 and CDR2: LNHDA, SQIVND (reference sequence). Germline trimming cut 5 bases from V and 3 bases from J; bases unmatched to any gene: 10. The CDR3 spells CASSLTGTAVYEQYF. The CDR3 DNA reads TGTGCCAGTAGTCTCACCGGGACAGCCGTCTACGAGCAGTACTTC.

This clonotype was counted only a few times. This chain connects TRBV19 to TRBJ2-2, with D possibly TRBD2 on 5 matching bases. Germline V gene lookup returns CDR1 LNHDA and CDR2 SQIVND (reference sequence). The length of the CDR3 is 13 residues. The CDR3 region is CAGSFANTGELFF. For the CDR3, the DNA is TGTGCAGGGAGCTTCGCGAACACCGGGGAGCTGTTTTTT.

This clonotype was detected many times. The chain couples TRBV7-2 to TRBJ2-3; weak D call: TRBD2 (6 bases). Germline CDR1 reads SGHTA; CDR2 reads FQGNSA. The CDR3 consists of 15 residues. The V end lost 0 bases, the J end lost 2 bases, and 9 bases lay between the germline ends. CDR3 sequence: CASSLAPGDTDTQYF. CDR3 DNA sequence: TGTGCCAGCAGCTTAGCGCCGGGGGACACAGATACGCAGTATTTT.

The chain carries TRBV5-4 and TRBJ2-1; the match to TRBD2 covers 9 bases. The CDR3 runs 15 residues. CDR1 and CDR2 (germline): SGHNT, YYREEE (reference sequence). The junction had 6 bases not matched to a gene; V was cut back by 1 base and J by 7 bases. The CDR3 here is CASSLMAGGRNEQFF. The CDR3 region has the DNA TGTGCCAGCAGCTTGATGGCGGGGGGGCGGAATGAGCAGTTCTTC.

The chain has TRBV12-3 or TRBV12-4 and TRBJ2-1; TRBD2 agrees at 11 bases. The CDR3 totals 14 residues. The V gene end was trimmed by 5 bases and the J gene end by 6 bases; junction bases not matched to a gene: 3. CDR3: CASSTSGGLNEQFF. The CDR3, as DNA: TGTGCCAGCAGTACTAGCGGGGGCCTCAATGAGCAGTTCTTC.

In its sample, this clonotype was seen many times. The rearrangement links TRBV5-6 to TRBJ2-1, with D perhaps TRBD1 (7 bases). In germline, CDR1 is SGHDT, CDR2 YYEEEE. Trimming stripped 1 base from V and 6 bases from J, with 20 bases between. The CDR3 has 17 residues. The CDR3 spells CASSLMGQLVGGNEQFF. The CDR3 coding sequence is TGTGCCAGCAGCTTGATGGGACAGTTGGTGGGGGGCAATGAGCAGTTCTTC.

The V call is TRBV6-2 or TRBV6-3, the J call TRBJ2-1; 11 bases align to TRBD2. Germline V gene data show CDR1 as MNHEY and CDR2 as SVGEGT. The J segment lost 4 bases and the V segment lost 3 bases, leaving 11 bases of the junction unmatched. The CDR3 runs to 18 residues. The CDR3 loop reads CASSYLASGGPAYNEQFF. The CDR3 nucleotides read TGTGCCAGCAGTTATTTAGCTAGCGGGGGGCCGGCGTACAATGAGCAGTTCTTC.

V gene TRBV27 combines with J gene TRBJ2-7; unclear D gene. Trimming took off 5 bases at V and 0 bases at J, with 11 bases between the two ends. Germline assignment: CDR1 MNHEY and CDR2 SMNVEV (reference sequence). The CDR3 has 14 residues. CDR3 nucleotides: TGTGCCAGCAGTACCGGGTCGAGCTCCTACGAGCAGTACTTC. It specifies CASSTGSSSYEQYF.

On this clonotype: The junction departs from germline at one end; a sequencing error may be responsible. J is TRBJ1-3 and V is TRBV6-1; no firm D call. The CDR3 contains 16 residues. Germline V lookup: CDR1 MNHNS, CDR2 SASEGT. The chain's CDR3 is CACSEEELSSGNTIYF. The CDR3 DNA follows: TGTGCCTGCAGTGAAGAGGAGTTAAGCTCTGGAAACACCATATATTTT.

The J gene is TRBJ1-2, the V gene TRBV6-5; 9 positions agree with TRBD1. Germline lookup yields CDR1 MNHEY and CDR2 SVGAGI. This CDR3 contains 14 residues. The V and J ends lost 6 bases and 8 bases, in that order; junction bases with no gene match: 10. CDR3 region: CASSPTGDRVGYTF. CDR3 bases: TGTGCCAGCAGCCCTACGGGGGACAGGGTAGGCTACACCTTC.

This clonotype came up many times. The chain recombines TRBV28 with TRBJ1-5; perhaps TRBD1 as D (5 bases). V was shortened by 6 bases and J by 2 bases, with 20 bases between the two germline ends. Germline V gene sequence: CDR1 MDHEN, CDR2 SYDVKM. CDR3 length: 17 amino acids. As DNA, the CDR3 is TGTGCCAGCAGACCAACCTCATCAGGGTCGGGCAATCAGCCCCAGCATTTT. Translated, it gives CASRPTSSGSGNQPQHF.

This clonotype was observed a few times. This chain joins TRBV4-2 and TRBJ1-2, with TRBD1 matching over 7 bases. CDR1 is LGHNA, CDR2 YNFKEQ, per germline. J was trimmed by 2 bases and V by 0 bases; bases with no gene match: 3. CDR3 size: 15 residues. DNA for the CDR3: TGTGCCAGCAGCCAAGACAGGGGGACCAACTATGGCTACACCTTC. Its translation is CASSQDRGTNYGYTF.

This rearrangement joins TRBV7-6 to TRBJ2-7; 10 bases agree with TRBD1. Germline V gene lookup returns CDR1 SGHVS and CDR2 FNYEAQ. With V trimmed by 4 bases and J by 2 bases, 5 bases remained unmatched. This CDR3 is 15 amino acids long. The CDR3 DNA sequence: TGTGCCAGCAGCTCGGGACAGGGGAGGACCTACGAGCAGTACTTC. Its translation is CASSSGQGRTYEQYF.

This clonotype has only a few counts. The chain carries TRBV4-1 and TRBJ1-3; D remains unclear. Trimming removed 3 bases from V and 4 bases from J, with 10 bases in between. Looked up from germline, CDR1 is MGHRA and CDR2 is YSYEKL. This CDR3 region has 14 residues. The CDR3 loop is CASSQRTEGNTIYF. Here the CDR3 DNA reads TGCGCCAGCAGCCAGCGGACGGAGGGAAACACCATATATTTT.

The chain joins TRBV9 to TRBJ1-1; 7 bases align to TRBD1. V lost 0 bases and J lost 2; bases outside the gene matches: 4. CDR1 and CDR2 (germline): SGDLS, YYNGEE. The CDR3 is 15 amino acids. Written as DNA, the CDR3 is TGTGCCAGCAGCGTAGAGGGGACAGCCAACACTGAAGCTTTCTTT. Amino acid sequence: CASSVEGTANTEAFF.

V is TRBV6-2 or TRBV6-3 and J is TRBJ1-1; D possibly corresponds to TRBD1 (6 bases). The germline gives CDR1 MNHEY, CDR2 SVGEGT. Trimming removed 6 bases at V and 7 bases at J, with 15 bases between. The CDR3 loop spans 13 amino acids. The CDR3 DNA reads TGTGCCAGCAGCCTAGCAGGGGCAAATGAAGCTTTCTTT. Residues: CASSLAGANEAFF.

The chain links TRBV7-6 to TRBJ2-3, with 11 bases fitting TRBD2. The length of the CDR3 is 14 residues. Germline V gives CDR1 SGHVS, CDR2 FNYEAQ. The V segment lost 10 bases and the J segment 4 bases; nucleotides outside the gene matches: 7. The CDR3 spells CATSGGPLPDTQYF. The CDR3, as DNA: TGTGCCACTAGCGGGGGGCCCCTCCCAGATACGCAGTATTTT. Looking up the rest from reference TRBV7-6 and TRBJ2-3 gives the full variable domain: GAGVSQSPRYKVTKRGQDVALRCDPISGHVSLYWYRQALGQGPEFLTYFNYEAQQDKSGLPNDRFSAERPEGSISTLTIQRTEQRDSAMYRCATSGGPLPDTQYFGPGTRLTVL.

This chain connects TRBV5-4 to TRBJ2-7; no clear D. Trimming removed 3 bases from V and 6 bases from J, with 16 bases in between. The germline V gene has CDR1 SGHNT and CDR2 YYREEE (reference sequence). This CDR3 comprises 14 residues. The CDR3 DNA is TGTGCCAGCAGCTCAAGTCTCGAGTGGGGCGAGCAGTACTTC. Protein sequence: CASSSSLEWGEQYF.

A few counts support this clonotype. The chain is built from TRBV7-6 and TRBJ2-1; weak D call: TRBD2 (5 bases). CDR3 length: 17 residues. V lost 5 bases to trimming and J lost 0 bases, with 17 bases between them. The germline gives CDR1 SGHVS, CDR2 FNYEAQ. The CDR3: CASSPTRRGNSYNEQFF. The CDR3 DNA reads TGTGCCAGCAGCCCCACTCGGCGAGGGAACTCCTACAATGAGCAGTTCTTC.

The V gene is TRBV7-9, the J gene TRBJ1-2, with no clear D. This CDR3 has 14 amino acids. CDR1 and CDR2 (germline): SEHNR, FQNEAQ (reference sequence). V was clipped by 1 base and J by 10 bases, with 16 bases between them. As DNA, the CDR3 is TGTGCCAGCAGCTTAGTGGGGTCGGTAGTCATCTACACCTTC. Translated, it gives CASSLVGSVVIYTF.

This sequence joins TRBV6-5 and TRBJ2-5, with 13 bases aligning to TRBD2. The germline gives CDR1 MNHEY, CDR2 SVGAGI. The CDR3 loop spans 17 amino acids. Trimming at V came to 10 bases and at J to 3 bases, leaving 14 bases not matched to a gene. The CDR3, as DNA: TGTGCCACCCAAGGGGGGACTAGCGGGGATCCAGAAGAGACCCAGTACTTC. Translation: CATQGGTSGDPEETQYF.

A few counts support this clonotype. The V and J genes are TRBV7-9 and TRBJ2-2, with 9 bases that match TRBD1. Germline trimming cut 5 bases from V and 5 bases from J; bases unmatched to any gene: 12. The germline gives CDR1 SEHNR, CDR2 FQNEAQ (reference sequence). This CDR3 region has 17 residues. CDR3 coding DNA: TGTGCCAGCAGCCTGAGTCCGGGACAGGGACGAACCGGGGAGCTGTTTTTT. It specifies CASSLSPGQGRTGELFF.

The chain is built from TRBV7-6 and TRBJ1-2, with TRBD1 matching over 7 bases. V was clipped by 4 bases and J by 2 bases; unmatched bases: 13. CDR3 length equals 17 residues. CDR1 is SGHVS, CDR2 FNYEAQ, per germline. DNA for the CDR3: TGTGCCAGCAGCTCCCTCCCTCTAGGGACAGCAAACTATGGCTACACCTTC. Translated, it gives CASSSLPLGTANYGYTF. Full variable domain (rest looked up from reference TRBV7-6 and TRBJ1-2): GAGVSQSPRYKVTKRGQDVALRCDPISGHVSLYWYRQALGQGPEFLTYFNYEAQQDKSGLPNDRFSAERPEGSISTLTIQRTEQRDSAMYRCASSSLPLGTANYGYTFGSGTRLTVV.